This T cell receptor (beta chain) was sequenced during a study of cytomegalovirus exposure and HLA in healthy donors. Study conclusions and caveats: Listed as cytomegalovirus-associated were 150 to 200 TCR beta chains. Presence/absence analyses assumed roughly uniform sequencing depth across donors, which may not hold.

Primers for the PCR totalled 60 Vbeta and 13 Jbeta. Generated by immunoSEQ multiplex PCR, the TCRdb table keeps only in-frame clones and is missing some. The repertoire holds about 95,000 clones, with about 73% as singletons. CDR1 and CDR2 from the germline V gene are SEHNR and FQNEAQ (reference sequence). The CDR3 extends over 19 amino acids. Comment on this clone: The antigen is unknown. Compared with germline, one end of the junction differs, possibly owing to a read error.

This rearrangement joins TRBV7-9 to TRBJ2-7; tentatively, D is TRBD2 (5 bases). The TCR was taken from a woman in her forties or fifties in good health and CMV-seropositive. Sequencing was performed on PBMCs. The CDR3 sequence is CSSSLFPARADRGRYEQYF. The CDR3 DNA reads TGTTCCAGCAGCTTATTCCCGGCGAGAGCGGACCGCGGTCGATACGAGCAGTACTTC.